The sequence of this TCR beta chain was determined in a study of blood T cells in healthy people across ages. General observations from the study: Estimated diversity across one million T cells was deemed an underestimate.

CDR1 and CDR2 from the germline V gene are SGDLS and YYNGEE. There are 12 residues in the CDR3. Trimming shortened V by 0 bases and J by 7 bases, and 4 bases separated the two germline ends. In the case of this clonotype: Its specificity is unknown.

Using a J-beta primer mix together with a sample-barcoded 5' primer, a second PCR was run for roughly 7 to 11 cycles. There were at least 2.5 million CDR3-containing paired-end reads obtained from each sample. TCRdb ran MiXCR on the 5' RACE reads and lists one entry per CDR3 protein. The profile covers about 670,000 distinct CDR3 sequences, with over 40% appearing a single time and around 30% taken by the ten largest. The sample comprised blood. The chain uses TRBV9 and TRBJ2-2; D gene ambiguous. This receptor was taken from a man at least 80 years old in good health. CDR3 in DNA: TGTGCCAGCAGCGTAGATGTCGGGGAGCTGTTTTTT. This codes for CASSVDVGELFF.